This T cell receptor beta chain was retrieved from a study of Graves' ophthalmopathy and Graves' hyperthyroidism (dated by TCRdb to the late 2010s). Context from the whole study: Peripheral blood samples were taken at the time of initial diagnosis, before any treatment was given. In five or six hyperthyroidism patients, the T-cell repertoire of thyroid tissue was compared with the T-cell repertoire of blood. To explore V-J signatures distinguishing ophthalmopathy from hyperthyroidism, a discovery set of about 99 patients (fewer than 45 ophthalmopathy, over 55 stable hyperthyroidism) was enrolled. An independent validation cohort comprised 18 to 20 hyperthyroidism patients and some 16 patients who later progressed from hyperthyroidism to ophthalmopathy. The study used TCR beta repertoire signatures to distinguish Graves' ophthalmopathy from Graves' hyperthyroidism and to predict progression to ophthalmopathy. Once sampling was done, hyperthyroidism patients were given methimazole at a starting dose of 30 mg daily, while ophthalmopathy patients were given high-dose intravenous methylprednisolone. In total, approximately 130 blood samples were TCR-sequenced: 43 ophthalmopathy, some 75 hyperthyroidism and roughly 17 hyperthyroidism-to-ophthalmopathy patients. What the study reported, not specific to this receptor: In validation, the model predicted ophthalmopathy progression with about 70% sensitivity and less than 80% specificity; some 13 predicted patients were CT-confirmed with GO in a median of 6.5 months. No statistical method was used to set the sample size in advance, and the investigators knew which group each participant was assigned to. Most expanded thyroid clonotypes with a frequency above 0.001 also appeared in blood, which suggests that blood repertoires may reflect the immune response in the thyroid. Ophthalmopathy was separated from stable hyperthyroidism by the 13-signature model with around 89% sensitivity and 81% to 84% specificity in cross-validation and with 80%/75% in the test set.

Stable hyperthyroidism was defined as no progression to ophthalmopathy within 18 months of follow-up. Hyperthyroidism patients were newly diagnosed, were aged 18 to 65 years, and had a disease duration under 2 months. Patients with other autoimmune diseases, uncontrolled infections, pregnancy or lactation were excluded. Diagnosis was based on clinical symptoms, serum thyroxine, TRAb, thyroid ultrasound and orbital computed tomography. Using Ficoll-Paque density gradient centrifugation, PBMCs were isolated from 9.5 to 10 ml of fresh peripheral blood. Total RNA was extracted using Trizol reagent, and RNA quality was checked on an Agilent 2100 Bioanalyzer. TCR beta CDR3 regions were amplified from RNA transcripts for repertoire sequencing. A first-round RT-PCR used HTBI primers with the Qiagen OneStep RT-PCR kit, followed by a second-round multiplex PCR, size selection and purification. Libraries were sequenced on an Illumina HiSeq2000 using paired-end 100 bp reads. On the study's bioinformatics: SOAPnuke was used for read processing, and reads with adapters, uncalled bases, a mean Phred below 15, or no exact constant-primer or identifier match were discarded. COPE v1.2.5 was used to merge the high-quality paired reads. Each unique nucleotide sequence was treated as a clonotype, and MiTCR v1.1 was used to align the clonotypes to the IMGT TRB V, D and J references. The analysis was limited to V-J combinations with a frequency above 0.0001, which together covered roughly 99% of the repertoires. For each V-J combination, a TCR clonal expansion and chaos score was defined as the ratio of F50 clonal expansion to chaos observed in the TCRdist matrix. Welch's t-statistics and random forest were used to reduce features to more than ten V-J combinations, which were fed into a naive Bayes classifier. Thyroid-blood repertoire similarity was quantified with the Morisita-Horn index. In-frame beta chains were kept once TCRdb had trimmed the public reads at Q25 with fastp and called clones with MiXCR. Rows merge per CDR3 protein into single entries with the most common DNA and genes. For this entry, the V and J calls and clone size follow TCRdb and not the study's own pipeline. The sample table contains about 370,000 distinct CDR3 sequences; only one count was recorded for roughly 15% of them. The biggest ten clones account for roughly 2.4% of the sample.

The CDR3 spans 13 residues, from the cysteine through the phenylalanine. Only the CDR3 part of the read is kept: 39 bases, read in frame from the first base. From the germline V gene (reference sequence), CDR1 is DFQATT and CDR2 is SNEGSKA. V is cut by 5 bases and J by 1 base, and the space between the germline ends is 12 bases. Comment on this clonotype: There is no known antigen for this receptor. No much larger clone is present one base from it, and per-base qualities are unavailable.

The TCR was taken from an adult woman with stable Graves' hyperthyroidism. The sequence links TRBV20-1 to TRBJ2-7; TRBD2 is possibly the D segment (6 matching bases). Sequencing used peripheral blood. The nucleotide sequence reads as follows: TGCAGTGCTCCGCTGGGGGGTTCCTACGAGCAGTACTTC. Translated, it reads CSAPLGGSYEQYF.